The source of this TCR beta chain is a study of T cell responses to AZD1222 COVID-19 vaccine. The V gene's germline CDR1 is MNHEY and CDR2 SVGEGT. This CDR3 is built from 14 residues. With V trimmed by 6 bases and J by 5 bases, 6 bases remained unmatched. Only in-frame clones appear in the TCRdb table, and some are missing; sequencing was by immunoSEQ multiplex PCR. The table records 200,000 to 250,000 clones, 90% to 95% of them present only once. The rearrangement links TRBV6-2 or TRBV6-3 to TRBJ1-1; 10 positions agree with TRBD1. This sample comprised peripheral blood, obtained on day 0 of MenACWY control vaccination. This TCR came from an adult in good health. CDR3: CASSQTGGRTEAFF. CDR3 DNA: TGTGCCAGCAGCCAGACAGGGGGCCGGACTGAAGCTTTCTTT.